The 4 T cell receptor beta chains below were found in one sample sequenced in a study of blood T cell repertoires in COVID-19. TCRdb's copy holds only in-frame clones and misses some; the assay was immunoSEQ multiplex PCR. This table holds over 65,000 clones, about 90% found once. The source material was peripheral blood. These receptors were taken from a human donor in a cohort sampled during active COVID-19.

This rearrangement joins TRBV24-1 to TRBJ2-3; D remains ambiguous. V lost 0 bases, J lost 2 bases, and 11 bases lay in between. CDR1 KGHDR and CDR2 SFDVKD come from the germline V gene. This CDR3 comprises 16 residues. The CDR3 DNA sequence: TGTGCCACCAGTGATTTGCTAAACCCCTCCACAGATACGCAGTATTTT. Its translation: CATSDLLNPSTDTQYF.

This rearrangement joins TRBV3-1 (or the pseudogene TRBV3-2) to TRBJ1-2, with no clear D. Trimming left V 0 bases short and J 4 bases short, with 12 bases between. The germline CDR1 and CDR2 sequences are LGHDT and YNNKEL (reference sequence). This CDR3 has 15 residues. This CDR3 reads CASSQEHSSLYGYTF. The DNA of the CDR3 is TGTGCCAGCAGCCAAGAGCACAGCAGCCTCTATGGCTACACCTTC.

V usage is TRBV28 and J usage is TRBJ2-7; 7 positions match TRBD1. The germline gives CDR1 MDHEN, CDR2 SYDVKM. The CDR3 spans 13 residues. V dropped 6 bases and J dropped 2; count of bases not matched to a gene: 4. CDR3 nucleotide sequence: TGTGCCAGCAGGAGGGACAGAGCCTACGAGCAGTACTTC. Translation gives CASRRDRAYEQYF.

A single count supports this clone. CDR3 region: CASSHTGGYTF. CDR3 DNA sequence: TGTGCCAGCAGCCACACAGGGGGCTACACCTTC. The V gene is TRBV6-6, the J gene TRBJ1-2; D may be TRBD1 (6 bases). Germline lookup yields CDR1 MNHNY and CDR2 SVGAGI (reference sequence). V was shortened by 6 bases and J by 8 bases, with 10 bases between the two germline ends. The CDR3 is 11 amino acids.